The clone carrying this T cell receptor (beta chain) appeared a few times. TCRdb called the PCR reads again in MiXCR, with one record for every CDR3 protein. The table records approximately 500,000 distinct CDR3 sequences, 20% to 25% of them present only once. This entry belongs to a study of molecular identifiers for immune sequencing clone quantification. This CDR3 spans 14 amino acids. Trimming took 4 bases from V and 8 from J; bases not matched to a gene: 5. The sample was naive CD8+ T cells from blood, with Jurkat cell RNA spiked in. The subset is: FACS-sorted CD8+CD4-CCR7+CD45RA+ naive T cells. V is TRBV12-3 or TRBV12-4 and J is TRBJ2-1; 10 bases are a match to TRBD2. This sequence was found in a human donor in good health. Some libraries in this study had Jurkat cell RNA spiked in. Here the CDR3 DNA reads TGTGCCAGCAGTTCCCCGGGACTAGCGTATGAGCAGTTCTTC. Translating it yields CASSSPGLAYEQFF.